What follows describes a single T cell receptor (beta chain). This sample was included in a study of cytomegalovirus exposure and HLA in healthy donors. Study in general: Inside one of the first data releases sat 85 million or so unique TCRs taken from HLA-typed donors.

CDR1 is KGHSH and CDR2 is LQKENI in the germline V gene. This CDR3 is 15 amino acids long. Trimming stripped 1 base from V and 5 bases from J, with 11 bases between. PCR primers comprised 60 Vbeta and 13 Jbeta primers. Here immunoSEQ multiplex PCR was the method, and the copy in TCRdb shows in-frame clones only, minus some. This table holds over 75,000 clones, 60% to 85% found once. Specimen: PBMCs. The chain recombines TRBV18 with TRBJ1-4; D remains ambiguous. The receptor's source is a man between 60 and 70 years old in good health and CMV-seropositive. CDR3 nucleotide sequence: TGTGCCAGCTCACCACTTTCGCAGTGGAATGAAAAACTGTTTTTT. Protein sequence: CASSPLSQWNEKLFF.